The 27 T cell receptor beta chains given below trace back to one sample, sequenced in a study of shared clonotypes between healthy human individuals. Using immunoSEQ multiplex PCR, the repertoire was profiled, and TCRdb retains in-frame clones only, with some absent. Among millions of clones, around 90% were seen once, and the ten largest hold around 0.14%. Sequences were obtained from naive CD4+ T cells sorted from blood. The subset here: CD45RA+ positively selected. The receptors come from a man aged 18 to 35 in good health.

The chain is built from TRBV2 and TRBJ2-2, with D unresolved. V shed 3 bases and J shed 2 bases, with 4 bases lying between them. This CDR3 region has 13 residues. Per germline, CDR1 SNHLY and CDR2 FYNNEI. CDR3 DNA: TGTGCCAGCAGTGACGACAACACCGGGGAGCTGTTTTTT. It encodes CASSDDNTGELFF.

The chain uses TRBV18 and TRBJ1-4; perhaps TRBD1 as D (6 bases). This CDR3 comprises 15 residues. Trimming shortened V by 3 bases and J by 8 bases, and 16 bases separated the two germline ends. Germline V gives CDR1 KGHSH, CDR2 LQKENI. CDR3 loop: CASSPTGPSKEKLFF. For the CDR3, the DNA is TGTGCCAGCTCACCGACAGGCCCTTCAAAGGAAAAACTGTTTTTT. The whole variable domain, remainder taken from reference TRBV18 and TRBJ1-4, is NAGVMQNPRHLVRRRGQEARLRCSPMKGHSHVYWYRQLPEEGLKFMVYLQKENIIDESGMPKERFSAEFPKEGPSILRIQQVVRGDSAAYFCASSPTGPSKEKLFFGSGTQLSVL.

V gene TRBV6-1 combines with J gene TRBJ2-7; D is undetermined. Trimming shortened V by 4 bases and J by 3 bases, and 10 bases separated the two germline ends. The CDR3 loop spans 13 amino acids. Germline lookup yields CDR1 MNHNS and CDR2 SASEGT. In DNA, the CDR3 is TGTGCCAGCAGTGCACCGTTGCGCTACGAGCAGTACTTC. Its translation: CASSAPLRYEQYF.

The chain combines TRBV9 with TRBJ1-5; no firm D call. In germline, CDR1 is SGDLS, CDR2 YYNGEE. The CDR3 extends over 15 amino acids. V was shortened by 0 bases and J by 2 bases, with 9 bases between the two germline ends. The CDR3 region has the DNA TGTGCCAGCAGCGTAGATGGGGAAGGCAATCAGCCCCAGCATTTT. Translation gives CASSVDGEGNQPQHF.

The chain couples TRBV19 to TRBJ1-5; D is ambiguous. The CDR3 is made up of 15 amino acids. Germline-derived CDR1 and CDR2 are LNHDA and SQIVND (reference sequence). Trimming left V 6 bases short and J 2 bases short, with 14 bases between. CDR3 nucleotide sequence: TGTGCCAGTAGCCCGGCCGGGGAGGGCAATCAGCCCCAGCATTTT. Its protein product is CASSPAGEGNQPQHF.

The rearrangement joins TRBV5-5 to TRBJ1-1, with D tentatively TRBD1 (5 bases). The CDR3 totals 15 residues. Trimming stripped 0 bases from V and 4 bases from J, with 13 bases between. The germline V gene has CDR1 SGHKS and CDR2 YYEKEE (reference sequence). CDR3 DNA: TGTGCCAGCAGCTTGGTGGAGGGGCTGGGCACTGAAGCTTTCTTT. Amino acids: CASSLVEGLGTEAFF. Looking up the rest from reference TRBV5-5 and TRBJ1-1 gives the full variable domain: DAGVTQSPTHLIKTRGQQVTLRCSPISGHKSVSWYQQVLGQGPQFIFQYYEKEERGRGNFPDRFSARQFPNYSSELNVNALLLGDSALYLCASSLVEGLGTEAFFGQGTRLTVV.

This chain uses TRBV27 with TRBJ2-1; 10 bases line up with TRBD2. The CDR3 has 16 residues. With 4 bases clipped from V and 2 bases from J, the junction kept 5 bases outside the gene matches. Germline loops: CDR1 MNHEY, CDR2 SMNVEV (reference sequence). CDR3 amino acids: CASSSGLAAAYNEQFF. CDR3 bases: TGTGCCAGCAGTTCCGGACTAGCGGCAGCCTACAATGAGCAGTTCTTC.

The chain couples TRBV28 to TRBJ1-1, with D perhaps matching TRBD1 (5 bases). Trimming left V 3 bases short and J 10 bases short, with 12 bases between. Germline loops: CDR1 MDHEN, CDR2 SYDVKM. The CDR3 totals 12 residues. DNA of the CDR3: TGTGCCAGCAGTTTGGTAGGGACCGTAGCTTTCTTT. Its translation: CASSLVGTVAFF.

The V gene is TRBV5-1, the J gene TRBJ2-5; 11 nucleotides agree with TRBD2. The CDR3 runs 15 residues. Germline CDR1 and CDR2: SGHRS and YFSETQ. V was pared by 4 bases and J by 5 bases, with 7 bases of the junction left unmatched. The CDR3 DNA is TGCGCCAGCAGCATTGTTAGCGGGGGGGTGGAGACCCAGTACTTC. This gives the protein CASSIVSGGVETQYF.

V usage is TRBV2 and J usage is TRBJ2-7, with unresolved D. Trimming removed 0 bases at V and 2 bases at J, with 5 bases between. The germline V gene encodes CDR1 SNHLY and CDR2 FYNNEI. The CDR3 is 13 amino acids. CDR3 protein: CASSEAVAYEQYF. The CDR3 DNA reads TGTGCCAGCAGTGAAGCCGTAGCCTACGAGCAGTACTTC.

The CDR3 coding sequence is TGCGCCAGCAGCTCCCCGTTTACGGGAGCCCCCTACGAGCAGTACTTC. Encoded protein: CASSSPFTGAPYEQYF. J is TRBJ2-7 and V is TRBV5-1; a weak D match, TRBD2 (6 bases). The CDR3 spans 16 residues. Trimming took 3 bases from V and 2 from J, leaving 18 bases between them. CDR1 and CDR2 from the germline V gene are SGHRS and YFSETQ.

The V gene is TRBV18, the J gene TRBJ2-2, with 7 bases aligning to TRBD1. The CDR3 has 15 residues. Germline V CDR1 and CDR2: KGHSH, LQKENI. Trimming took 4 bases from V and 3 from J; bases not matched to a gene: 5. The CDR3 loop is CASSQNRGDTGELFF. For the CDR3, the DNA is TGTGCCAGCTCACAAAACAGGGGAGACACCGGGGAGCTGTTTTTT. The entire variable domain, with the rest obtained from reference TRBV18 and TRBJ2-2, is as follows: NAGVMQNPRHLVRRRGQEARLRCSPMKGHSHVYWYRQLPEEGLKFMVYLQKENIIDESGMPKERFSAEFPKEGPSILRIQQVVRGDSAAYFCASSQNRGDTGELFFGEGSRLTVL.

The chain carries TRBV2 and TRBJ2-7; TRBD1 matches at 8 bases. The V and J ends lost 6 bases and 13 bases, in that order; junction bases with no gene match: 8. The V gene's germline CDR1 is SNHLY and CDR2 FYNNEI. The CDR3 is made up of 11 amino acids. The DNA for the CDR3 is TGTGCCAGCAGCAGGGGGCCGCGGCTTTACTTC. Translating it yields CASSRGPRLYF.

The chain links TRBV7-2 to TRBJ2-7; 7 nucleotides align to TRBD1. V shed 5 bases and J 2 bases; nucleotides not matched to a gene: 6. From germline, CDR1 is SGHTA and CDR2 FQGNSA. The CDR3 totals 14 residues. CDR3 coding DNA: TGTGCCAGCAGCGGCCGGGACAGCGCCTACGAGCAGTACTTC. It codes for CASSGRDSAYEQYF. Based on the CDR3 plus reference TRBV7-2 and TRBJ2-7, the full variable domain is GAGVSQSPSNKVTEKGKDVELRCDPISGHTALYWYRQSLGQGLEFLIYFQGNSAPDKSGLPSDRFSAERTGGSVSTLTIQRTQQEDSAVYLCASSGRDSAYEQYFGPGTRLTVT.

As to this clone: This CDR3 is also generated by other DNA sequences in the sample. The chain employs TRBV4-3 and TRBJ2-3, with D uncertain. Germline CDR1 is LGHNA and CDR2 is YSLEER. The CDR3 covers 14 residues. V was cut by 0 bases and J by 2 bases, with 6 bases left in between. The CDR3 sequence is CASSQDLVTDTQYF. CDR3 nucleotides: TGCGCCAGCAGCCAAGATCTGGTCACAGATACGCAGTATTTT.

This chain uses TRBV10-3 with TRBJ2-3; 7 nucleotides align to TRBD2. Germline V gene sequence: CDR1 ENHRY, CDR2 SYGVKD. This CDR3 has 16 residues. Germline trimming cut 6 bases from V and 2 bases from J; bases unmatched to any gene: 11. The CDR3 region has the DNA TGTGCCATCAGGGCGCGGCTAGCGGCCTCCACAGATACGCAGTATTTT. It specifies CAIRARLAASTDTQYF.

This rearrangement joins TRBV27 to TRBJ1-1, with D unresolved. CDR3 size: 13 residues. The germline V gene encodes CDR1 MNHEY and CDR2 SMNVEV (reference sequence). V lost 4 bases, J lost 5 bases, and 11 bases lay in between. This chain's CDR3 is CASSWADWTEAFF. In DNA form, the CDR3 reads TGTGCCAGCAGTTGGGCCGATTGGACTGAAGCTTTCTTT.

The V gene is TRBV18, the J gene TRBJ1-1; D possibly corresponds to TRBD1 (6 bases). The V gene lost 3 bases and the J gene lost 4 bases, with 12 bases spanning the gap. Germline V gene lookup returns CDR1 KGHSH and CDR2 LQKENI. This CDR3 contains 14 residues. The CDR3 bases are TGTGCCAGCTCACCCACACAGGGAGGCACTGAAGCTTTCTTT. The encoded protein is CASSPTQGGTEAFF.

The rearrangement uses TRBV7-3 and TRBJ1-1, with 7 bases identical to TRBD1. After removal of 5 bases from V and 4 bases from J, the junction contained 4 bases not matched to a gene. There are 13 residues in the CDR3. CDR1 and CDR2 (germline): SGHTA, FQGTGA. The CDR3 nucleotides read TGTGCCAGCAGCGCGACAGGGATCACTGAAGCTTTCTTT. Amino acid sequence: CASSATGITEAFF.

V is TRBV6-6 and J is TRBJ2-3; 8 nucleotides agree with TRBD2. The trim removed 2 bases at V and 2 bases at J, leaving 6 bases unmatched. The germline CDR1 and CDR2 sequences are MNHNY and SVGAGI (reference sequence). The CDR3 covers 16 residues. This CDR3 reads CASSYGSGINTDTQYF. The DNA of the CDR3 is TGTGCCAGCAGTTACGGTAGCGGGATTAACACAGATACGCAGTATTTT.

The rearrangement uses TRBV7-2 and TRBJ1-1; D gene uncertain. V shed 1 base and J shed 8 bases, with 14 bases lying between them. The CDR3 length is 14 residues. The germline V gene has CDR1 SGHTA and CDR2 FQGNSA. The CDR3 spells CASSLEAAAQEAFF. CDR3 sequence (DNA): TGTGCCAGCAGCTTAGAGGCAGCGGCCCAGGAAGCTTTCTTT.

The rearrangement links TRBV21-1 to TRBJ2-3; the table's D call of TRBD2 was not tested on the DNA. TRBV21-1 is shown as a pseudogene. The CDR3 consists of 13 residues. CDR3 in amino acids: CASSRGGGDTQYF. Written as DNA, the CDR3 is TGTGCCAGCAGCAGAGGGGGGGGAGATACGCAGTATTTT.

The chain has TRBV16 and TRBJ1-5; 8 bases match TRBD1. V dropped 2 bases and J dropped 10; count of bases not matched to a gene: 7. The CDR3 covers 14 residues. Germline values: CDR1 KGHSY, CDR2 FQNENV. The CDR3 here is CASSQQGAGDPQHF. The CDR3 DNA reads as TGTGCCAGCAGCCAACAGGGGGCGGGAGATCCCCAGCATTTT.

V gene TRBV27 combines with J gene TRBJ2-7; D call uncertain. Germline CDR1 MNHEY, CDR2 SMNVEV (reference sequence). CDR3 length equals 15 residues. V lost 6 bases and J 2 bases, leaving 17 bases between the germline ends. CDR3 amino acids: CASSPRPHGTYEQYF. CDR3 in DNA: TGTGCCAGCAGCCCCCGGCCCCACGGCACCTACGAGCAGTACTTC.

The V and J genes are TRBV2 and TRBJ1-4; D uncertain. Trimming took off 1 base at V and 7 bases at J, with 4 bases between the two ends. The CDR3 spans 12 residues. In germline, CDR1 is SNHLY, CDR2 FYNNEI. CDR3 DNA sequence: TGTGCCAGCAGTGAAGAAGCTGAAAAACTGTTTTTT. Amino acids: CASSEEAEKLFF. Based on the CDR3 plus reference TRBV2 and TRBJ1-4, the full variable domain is EPEVTQTPSHQVTQMGQEVILRCVPISNHLYFYWYRQILGQKVEFLVSFYNNEISEKSEIFDDQFSVERPDGSNFTLKIRSTKLEDSAMYFCASSEEAEKLFFGSGTQLSVL.

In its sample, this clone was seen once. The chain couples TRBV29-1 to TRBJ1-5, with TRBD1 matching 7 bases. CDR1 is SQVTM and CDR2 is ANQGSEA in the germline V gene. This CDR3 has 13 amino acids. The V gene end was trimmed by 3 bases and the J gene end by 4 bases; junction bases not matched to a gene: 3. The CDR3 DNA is TGCAGCGTTGACGAGGGGGCGAATCAGCCCCAGCATTTT. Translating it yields CSVDEGANQPQHF. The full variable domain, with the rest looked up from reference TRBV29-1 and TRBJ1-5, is SAVISQKPSRDICQRGTSLTIQCQVDSQVTMMFWYRQQPGQSLTLIATANQGSEATYESGFVIDKFPISRPNLTFSTLTVSNMSPEDSSIYLCSVDEGANQPQHFGDGTRLSIL.

The CDR3 DNA is TGTGCCAGCATGGGGAGGGTTTCCTATGGCTACACCTTC. This translates into CASMGRVSYGYTF. The V call is TRBV28, the J call TRBJ1-2; no clear D gene. Germline CDR1 reads MDHEN; CDR2 reads SYDVKM. V was trimmed by 7 bases and J by 4 bases, leaving 13 bases between them. The CDR3 loop spans 13 amino acids.